One sample yielded the 26 T cell receptor beta chains listed below, sequenced in a study of blood T cell repertoires in COVID-19. TCRdb's table, derived via immunoSEQ multiplex PCR, lists solely in-frame clones and lacks some. This table holds tens of thousands of clones, roughly 80% found once. The material sequenced was peripheral blood. Receptors were obtained from a woman in her 70s with acute or convalescent COVID-19.

In this sample, this clone turned up a few times. The chain joins TRBV30 to TRBJ1-2, with TRBD1 identical over 7 bases. Looked up from germline, CDR1 is GTSNPN and CDR2 is SVGIG (reference sequence). V lost 7 bases to trimming and J lost 6 bases; unmatched junction nucleotides: 8. The CDR3 is 12 residues long. CDR3 region: CASPGTVDGYTF. CDR3 DNA: TGTGCCTCGCCCGGGACAGTTGATGGCTACACCTTC.

The V call is TRBV19, the J call TRBJ1-1; the D is unclear. The CDR3 consists of 13 residues. V was shortened by 5 bases and J by 2 bases, with 9 bases between the two germline ends. CDR1 is LNHDA, CDR2 SQIVND, per germline (reference sequence). The CDR3 loop is CASSAQVNTEAFF. CDR3 in DNA: TGTGCCAGTAGTGCCCAGGTCAACACTGAAGCTTTCTTT. The full variable domain, rest sourced from reference TRBV19 and TRBJ1-1, is DGGITQSPKYLFRKEGQNVTLSCEQNLNHDAMYWYRQDPGQGLRLIYYSQIVNDFQKGDIAEGYSVSREKKESFPLTVTSAQKNPTAFYLCASSAQVNTEAFFGQGTRLTVV.

The chain combines TRBV9 with TRBJ1-6; D ambiguous. The CDR3 contains 14 residues. Trimming removed 2 bases from V and 7 bases from J, with 10 bases in between. Looked up from germline, CDR1 is SGDLS and CDR2 is YYNGEE. This CDR3 reads CASSVRGGNSPLHF. CDR3 nucleotides: TGTGCCAGCAGCGTTCGAGGCGGGAATTCACCCCTCCACTTT.

The rearrangement uses TRBV4-1 and TRBJ2-7; 7 nucleotides agree with TRBD1. The V gene's germline CDR1 is MGHRA and CDR2 YSYEKL. The CDR3 has 17 residues. With 4 bases clipped from V and 4 bases from J, the junction kept 16 bases outside the gene matches. CDR3 DNA: TGCGCCAGCAGCCCAGGGGCGGCAGGGGGAAAATTTTACGAGCAGTACTTC. Encoded protein: CASSPGAAGGKFYEQYF.

The chain combines TRBV9 with TRBJ1-1, with D uncertain. The CDR3 has 14 amino acids. Trimming pared 0 bases from V and 1 base from J, leaving 7 bases between. Germline-derived CDR1 and CDR2 are SGDLS and YYNGEE. The CDR3 region has the DNA TGTGCCAGCAGCGTAGGTTATAAGAACACTGAAGCTTTCTTT. This sequence encodes CASSVGYKNTEAFF.

The chain uses TRBV28 and TRBJ2-7, with TRBD2 identical over 8 bases. Germline lookup yields CDR1 MDHEN and CDR2 SYDVKM. V trimming: 4 bases; J trimming: 3 bases; junction bases outside the gene matches: 11. The CDR3 is 16 residues long. Written as DNA, the CDR3 is TGTGCCAGCAGTTCCCTCTGGGCGGGAGGAGGCTACGAGCAGTACTTC. Its translation: CASSSLWAGGGYEQYF.

The chain combines TRBV30 with TRBJ2-7; D is unclear. CDR1 GTSNPN and CDR2 SVGIG come from the germline V gene (reference sequence). Trimming shortened V by 3 bases and J by 3 bases, and 6 bases separated the two germline ends. This CDR3 is built from 11 residues. DNA of the CDR3: TGTGCCTGGAGGTTCGGCTACGAGCAGTACTTC. Its protein product is CAWRFGYEQYF.

This chain joins TRBV9 and TRBJ2-7; TRBD1 agrees at 9 bases. The germline V gene encodes CDR1 SGDLS and CDR2 YYNGEE. With 4 bases clipped from V and 2 bases from J, the junction kept 4 bases outside the gene matches. The CDR3 length is 14 residues. CDR3 region: CASSPRTGAYEQYF. The CDR3 nucleotides read TGTGCCAGCAGCCCTCGGACAGGGGCCTACGAGCAGTACTTC.

This chain connects TRBV19 to TRBJ2-7, with a weak D call TRBD1 (6 bases). CDR1 and CDR2 (germline): LNHDA, SQIVND (reference sequence). Deletions cut 5 bases from V and 2 bases from J, with 19 bases between. This CDR3 comprises 16 residues. The CDR3 sequence is CASSYSGTGFPYEQYF. CDR3 nucleotide sequence: TGTGCCAGTAGTTACTCCGGTACAGGGTTCCCCTACGAGCAGTACTTC.

The chain uses TRBV10-3 and TRBJ1-1; D is unclear. Germline V gives CDR1 ENHRY, CDR2 SYGVKD. The CDR3 sequence is 16 residues long. The germline V and J ends were trimmed by 0 bases and 5 bases, with 16 bases remaining between them. CDR3 bases: TGTGCCATCAGTGAGTCCTGGGCCCGTGATGGAACTGAAGCTTTCTTT. Amino acids: CAISESWARDGTEAFF.

V is TRBV19 and J is TRBJ2-5, with TRBD2 identical over 8 bases. V dropped 7 bases and J dropped 1; count of bases not matched to a gene: 14. The CDR3 is made up of 17 amino acids. Per germline, CDR1 LNHDA and CDR2 SQIVND (reference sequence). CDR3 bases: TGTGCCAGTAAGGCCCGGACTCAAACTAGCGGCCAAGAGACCCAGTACTTC. Translation gives CASKARTQTSGQETQYF.

The CDR3 region has the DNA TGTGCCAGCAGCCCGGGACAGGGGGTTTCGGGCTACACCTTC. Translation: CASSPGQGVSGYTF. The rearrangement joins TRBV28 to TRBJ1-2; TRBD1 matches 11 bases. The CDR3 covers 14 residues. V shed 6 bases, J shed 8 bases, and the junction held 8 bases outside the gene matches. Germline V gene data show CDR1 as MDHEN and CDR2 as SYDVKM.

The CDR3 region is CASSHTGARGTDTQYF. The CDR3 DNA reads as TGTGCCAGCAGCCATACAGGGGCGCGAGGCACAGATACGCAGTATTTT. The genes are TRBV3-1 (or the pseudogene TRBV3-2) and TRBJ2-3, with 7 positions matching TRBD1. Germline lookup yields CDR1 LGHDT and CDR2 YNNKEL (reference sequence). This CDR3 comprises 16 residues. Unmatched junction bases numbered 7, after V lost 3 bases and J lost 1 base.

The CDR3 reads CASRPPGGHTEAFF. In DNA form, the CDR3 reads TGTGCCAGCAGACCACCGGGGGGACACACTGAAGCTTTCTTT. The rearrangement joins TRBV6-6 to TRBJ1-1; D is perhaps TRBD1 (5 bases). V lost 6 bases to trimming and J lost 3 bases, with 14 bases between them. Germline V CDR1 and CDR2: MNHNY, SVGAGI (reference sequence). This CDR3 comprises 14 residues.

The chain employs TRBV30 and TRBJ1-1, with D possibly TRBD1 on 5 matching bases. The V end was cut by 2 bases, the J end by 0 bases, with 25 bases between. The CDR3 loop spans 19 amino acids. Germline CDR1 reads GTSNPN; CDR2 reads SVGIG (reference sequence). In DNA form, the CDR3 reads TGTGCCTGGAGTCCGTTTGGAGGGGACTTTATGCTTATGAACACTGAAGCTTTCTTT. Its translation is CAWSPFGGDFMLMNTEAFF. Full variable domain (missing parts from reference TRBV30 and TRBJ1-1): SQTIHQWPATLVQPVGSPLSLECTVEGTSNPNLYWYRQAAGRGLQLLFYSVGIGQISSEVPQNLSASRPQDRQFILSSKKLLLSDSGFYLCAWSPFGGDFMLMNTEAFFGQGTRLTVV.

This clone appeared once. The gene calls are TRBV6-1 and TRBJ1-5; 10 bases map to TRBD1. CDR3 length equals 17 residues. From germline, CDR1 is MNHNS and CDR2 SASEGT. The J segment lost 2 bases and the V segment lost 4 bases, leaving 8 bases of the junction unmatched. The CDR3 coding sequence is TGTGCCAGCAGTGTGATGACAGGGGGCAATGGCAATCAGCCCCAGCATTTT. It codes for CASSVMTGGNGNQPQHF.

This chain links TRBV30 with TRBJ2-7, with D possibly matching TRBD2 (6 bases). The CDR3 totals 13 residues. V lost 3 bases to trimming and J lost 4 bases, with 13 bases between them. Germline V gene sequence: CDR1 GTSNPN, CDR2 SVGIG (reference sequence). The CDR3, as DNA: TGTGCCTGGAGCGGAGGGTACATGTACGAGCAGTACTTC. Protein sequence: CAWSGGYMYEQYF.

The chain combines TRBV12-3 or TRBV12-4 with TRBJ1-1; D is uncertain. The CDR3 consists of 13 residues. Trimming pared 3 bases from V and 1 base from J, leaving 6 bases between. CDR3 DNA sequence: TGTGCCAGCAGTTTTACGGGGAACACTGAAGCTTTCTTT. It specifies CASSFTGNTEAFF.

The V and J genes are TRBV3-1 (or the pseudogene TRBV3-2) and TRBJ2-1; 9 nucleotides agree with TRBD1. CDR1 and CDR2 (germline): LGHDT, YNNKEL (reference sequence). The V and J ends lost 6 bases and 0 bases, in that order; junction bases with no gene match: 6. The CDR3 has 16 amino acids. CDR3 sequence: CASSLRTGVSYNEQFF. In nucleotides, the CDR3 is TGTGCCAGCAGTCTTCGGACAGGGGTCTCCTACAATGAGCAGTTCTTC.

The chain couples TRBV6-5 to TRBJ1-1, with 7 bases fitting TRBD1. Trimming cost V 4 bases and J 5 bases; bases outside gene matches: 7. This CDR3 has 14 amino acids. Germline loops: CDR1 MNHEY, CDR2 SVGAGI. CDR3 nucleotide sequence: TGTGCCAGCAGTTTCACTACAGGGGAAACTGAAGCTTTCTTT. Protein sequence: CASSFTTGETEAFF.

The chain has TRBV29-1 and TRBJ2-1; D unresolved. Trimming removed 4 bases from V and 0 bases from J, with 7 bases in between. The germline gives CDR1 SQVTM, CDR2 ANQGSEA. This CDR3 contains 13 residues. In DNA, the CDR3 is TGCAGCGTTGTACAGTTCTCCTACAATGAGCAGTTCTTC. This gives the protein CSVVQFSYNEQFF.

The chain combines TRBV5-1 with TRBJ1-1; D may be TRBD1 (5 bases). V lost 1 base and J 0 bases, leaving 10 bases between the germline ends. CDR1 SGHRS and CDR2 YFSETQ come from the germline V gene. This CDR3 comprises 15 residues. The CDR3 bases are TGCGCCAGCAGCTTGACGCCGGGGGTGAACACTGAAGCTTTCTTT. Amino acid sequence: CASSLTPGVNTEAFF.

The chain employs TRBV9 and TRBJ1-1; TRBD1 is a possible D gene (5 bases). V lost 0 bases, J lost 7 bases, and 10 bases lay in between. Germline CDR1 and CDR2: SGDLS and YYNGEE. This CDR3 region has 13 residues. The DNA for the CDR3 is TGTGCCAGCAGCGTAGGGACAAAGGGTGAAGCTTTCTTT. It encodes CASSVGTKGEAFF.

This clone has more than one count but fewer than ten. The chain's CDR3 is CASSLKGLAGAVQYF. The CDR3 DNA sequence: TGTGCCAGCAGCTTAAAGGGACTAGCGGGGGCCGTGCAGTACTTC. This chain connects TRBV7-2 to TRBJ2-7, with 14 nucleotides matching TRBD2. Germline V lookup: CDR1 SGHTA, CDR2 FQGNSA. V lost 2 bases and J lost 9; bases outside the gene matches: 6. The length of the CDR3 is 15 residues.

The V call is TRBV7-2, the J call TRBJ2-5; 10 bases line up with TRBD2. This CDR3 is built from 15 residues. CDR1 is SGHTA, CDR2 FQGNSA, per germline. The V and J ends lost 5 bases and 2 bases, in that order; junction bases with no gene match: 5. The DNA for the CDR3 is TGTGCCAGCAGCGCGCAGCGGGGGGGACAAGAGACCCAGTACTTC. It codes for CASSAQRGGQETQYF.

The chain combines TRBV15 with TRBJ2-3, with a tentative D call TRBD2 (7 bases). Trimming cost V 8 bases and J 7 bases, with 13 bases left between them. Looked up from germline, CDR1 is LNHNV and CDR2 is YYDKDF (reference sequence). The CDR3 runs 12 residues. CDR3 amino acids: CATGGAKNTQYF. The CDR3 DNA reads as TGTGCCACCGGGGGGGCTAAGAATACGCAGTATTTT.